This T cell receptor beta chain comes out of a study of naive and memory T cell subsets. An equimolar mix of two oligonucleotides served as the beta constant-region primer for TRBC1 and TRBC2. Ligated cDNA was amplified by four rounds of PCR with nested alpha and beta constant-region primers and SP2. TCRdb fed the UMI-ligation and nested PCR reads into MiXCR, producing one record per CDR3 protein. The sample comprises 100,000 or so distinct CDR3 sequences, about 6.5% of which are singletons, and roughly 1.6% rests with the top ten. Study outcomes and limitations: Gini index rose across naive, CM, EM and EMRA in CD4 and CD8. Naive and memory repertoire findings lacked a ground truth for validation.

Alpha and beta libraries were amplified separately from the second PCR onward. This clonotype was seen many times. The target antigen is unknown. This CDR3 region has 17 residues. Germline loops: CDR1 SGHVS, CDR2 FQNEAQ. Trimming pared 2 bases from V and 3 bases from J, leaving 19 bases between. The sequenced sample consisted of central memory CD4+ T cells from blood. V gene TRBV7-8 combines with J gene TRBJ1-2; no reliable D call. The sequence was obtained from a human donor in good health. The chain's CDR3 is CASSLLPALEKDYGYTF. The CDR3 DNA reads TGTGCCAGCAGCTTATTACCGGCTCTGGAGAAGGACTATGGCTACACCTTC.